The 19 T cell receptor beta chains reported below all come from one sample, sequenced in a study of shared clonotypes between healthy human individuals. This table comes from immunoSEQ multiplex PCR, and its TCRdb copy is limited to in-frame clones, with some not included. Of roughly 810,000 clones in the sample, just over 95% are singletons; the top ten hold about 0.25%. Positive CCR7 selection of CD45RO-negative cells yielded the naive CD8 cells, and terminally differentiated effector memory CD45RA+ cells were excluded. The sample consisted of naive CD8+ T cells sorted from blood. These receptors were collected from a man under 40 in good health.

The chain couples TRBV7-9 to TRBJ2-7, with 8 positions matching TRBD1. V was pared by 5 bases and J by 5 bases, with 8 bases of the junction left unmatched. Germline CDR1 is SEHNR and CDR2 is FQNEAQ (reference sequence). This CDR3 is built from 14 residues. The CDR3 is CASSPPTGANEQYF. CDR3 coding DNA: TGTGCCAGCAGCCCCCCGACAGGGGCCAACGAGCAGTACTTC.

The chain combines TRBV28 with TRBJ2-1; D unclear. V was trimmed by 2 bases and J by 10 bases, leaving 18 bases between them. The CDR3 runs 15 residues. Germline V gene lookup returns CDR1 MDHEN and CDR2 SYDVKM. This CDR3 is CASSLRGLPDLEQFF. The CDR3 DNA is TGTGCCAGCAGTTTACGCGGTCTCCCCGATTTGGAGCAGTTCTTC.

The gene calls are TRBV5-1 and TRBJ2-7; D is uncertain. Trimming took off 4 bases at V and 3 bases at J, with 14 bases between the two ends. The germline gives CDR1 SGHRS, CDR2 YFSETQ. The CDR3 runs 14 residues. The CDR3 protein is CASSLEIGVYEQYF. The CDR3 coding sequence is TGCGCCAGCAGCCTTGAGATTGGGGTCTACGAGCAGTACTTC.

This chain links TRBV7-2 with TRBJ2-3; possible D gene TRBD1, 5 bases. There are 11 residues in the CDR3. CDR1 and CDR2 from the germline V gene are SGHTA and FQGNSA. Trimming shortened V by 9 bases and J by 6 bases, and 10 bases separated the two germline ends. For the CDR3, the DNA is TGTGCCAGTCAGGGTTTCGATACGCAGTATTTT. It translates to CASQGFDTQYF.

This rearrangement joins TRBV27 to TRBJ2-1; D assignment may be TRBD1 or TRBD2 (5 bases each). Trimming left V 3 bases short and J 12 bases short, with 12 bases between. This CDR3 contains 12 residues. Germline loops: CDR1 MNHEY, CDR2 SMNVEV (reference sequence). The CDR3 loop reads CASSFLGTVQFF. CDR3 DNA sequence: TGTGCCAGCAGTTTCCTGGGGACCGTGCAGTTCTTC.

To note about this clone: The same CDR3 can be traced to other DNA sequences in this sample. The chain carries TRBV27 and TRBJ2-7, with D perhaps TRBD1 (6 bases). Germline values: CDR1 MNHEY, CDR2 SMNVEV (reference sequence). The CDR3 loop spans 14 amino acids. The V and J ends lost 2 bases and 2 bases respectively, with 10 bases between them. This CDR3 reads CASSLGGGTYEQYF. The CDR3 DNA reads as TGTGCCAGCAGTTTAGGGGGCGGTACCTACGAGCAGTACTTC.

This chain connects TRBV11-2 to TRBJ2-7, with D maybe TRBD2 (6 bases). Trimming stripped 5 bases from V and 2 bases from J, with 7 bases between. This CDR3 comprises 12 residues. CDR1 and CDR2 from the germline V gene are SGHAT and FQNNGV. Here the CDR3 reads CASSGEAYEQYF. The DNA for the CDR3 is TGTGCCAGCAGCGGGGAGGCCTACGAGCAGTACTTC.

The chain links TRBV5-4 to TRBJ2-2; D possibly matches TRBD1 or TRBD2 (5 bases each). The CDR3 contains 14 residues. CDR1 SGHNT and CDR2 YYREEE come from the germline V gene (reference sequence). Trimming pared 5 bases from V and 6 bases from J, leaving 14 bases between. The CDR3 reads CASRSGTPSGELFF. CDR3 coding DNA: TGTGCCAGCAGGTCCGGGACCCCCTCCGGGGAGCTGTTTTTT.

The CDR3 region is CASSLDRVEQFF. The CDR3 region has the DNA TGTGCCAGCAGCTTAGACAGGGTTGAGCAGTTCTTC. This sequence joins TRBV7-9 and TRBJ2-1, with D possibly matching TRBD1 (6 bases). The germline V gene has CDR1 SEHNR and CDR2 FQNEAQ (reference sequence). The CDR3 is made up of 12 amino acids. The germline V and J ends were trimmed by 1 base and 9 bases, with 7 bases remaining between them.

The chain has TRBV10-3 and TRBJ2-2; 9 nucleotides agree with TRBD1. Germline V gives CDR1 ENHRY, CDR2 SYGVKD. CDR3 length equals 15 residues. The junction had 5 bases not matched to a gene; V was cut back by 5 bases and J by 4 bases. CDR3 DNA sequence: TGTGCCATCAGTACCGGGACAGGGTTCACCGGGGAGCTGTTTTTT. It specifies CAISTGTGFTGELFF.

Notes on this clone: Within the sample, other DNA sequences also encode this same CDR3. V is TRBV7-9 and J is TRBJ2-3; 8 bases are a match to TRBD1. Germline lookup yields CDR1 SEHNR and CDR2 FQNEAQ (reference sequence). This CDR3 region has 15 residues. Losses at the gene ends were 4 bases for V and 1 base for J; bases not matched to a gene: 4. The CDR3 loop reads CASSSLTGGTDTQYF. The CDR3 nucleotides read TGTGCCAGCAGCTCACTGACAGGGGGCACAGATACGCAGTATTTT.

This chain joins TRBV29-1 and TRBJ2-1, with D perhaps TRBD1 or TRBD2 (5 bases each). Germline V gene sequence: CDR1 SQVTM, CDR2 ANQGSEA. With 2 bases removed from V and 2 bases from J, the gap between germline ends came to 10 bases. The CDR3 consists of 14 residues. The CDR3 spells CSVESGATYNEQFF. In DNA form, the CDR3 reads TGCAGCGTTGAATCCGGGGCAACCTACAATGAGCAGTTCTTC.

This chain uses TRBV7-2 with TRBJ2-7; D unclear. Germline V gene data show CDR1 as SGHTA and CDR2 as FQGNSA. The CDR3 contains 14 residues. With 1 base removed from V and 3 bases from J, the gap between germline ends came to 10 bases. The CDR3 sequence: CASSLDLNLYEQYF. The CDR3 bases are TGTGCCAGCAGCTTAGACTTGAATCTCTACGAGCAGTACTTC.

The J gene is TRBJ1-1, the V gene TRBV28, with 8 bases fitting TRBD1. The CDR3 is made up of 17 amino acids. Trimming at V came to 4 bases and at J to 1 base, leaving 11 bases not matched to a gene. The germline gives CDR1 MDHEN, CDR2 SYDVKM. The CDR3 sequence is CASSWGTGGQWNTEAFF. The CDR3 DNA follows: TGTGCCAGCAGTTGGGGGACAGGAGGGCAGTGGAACACTGAAGCTTTCTTT.

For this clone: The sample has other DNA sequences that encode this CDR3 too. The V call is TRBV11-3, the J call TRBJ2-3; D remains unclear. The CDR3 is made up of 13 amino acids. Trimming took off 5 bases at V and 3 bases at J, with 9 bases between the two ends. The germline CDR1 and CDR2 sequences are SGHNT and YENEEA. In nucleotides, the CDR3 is TGTGCCAGCAGCCCCAGATTGACAGATACGCAGTATTTT. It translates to CASSPRLTDTQYF.

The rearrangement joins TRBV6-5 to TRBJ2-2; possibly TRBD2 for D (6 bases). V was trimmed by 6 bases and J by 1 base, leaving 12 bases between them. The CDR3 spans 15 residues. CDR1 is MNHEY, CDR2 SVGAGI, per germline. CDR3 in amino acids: CASRGTSRNTGELFF. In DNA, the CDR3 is TGTGCCAGCAGAGGGACTTCGAGGAACACCGGGGAGCTGTTTTTT.

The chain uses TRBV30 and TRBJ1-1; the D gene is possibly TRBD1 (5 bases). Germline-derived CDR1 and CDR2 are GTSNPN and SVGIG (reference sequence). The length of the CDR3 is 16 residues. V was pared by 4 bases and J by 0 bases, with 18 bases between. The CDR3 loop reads CAWTGGLARLNTEAFF. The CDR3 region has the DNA TGTGCCTGGACTGGGGGGTTAGCGCGTTTGAACACTGAAGCTTTCTTT.

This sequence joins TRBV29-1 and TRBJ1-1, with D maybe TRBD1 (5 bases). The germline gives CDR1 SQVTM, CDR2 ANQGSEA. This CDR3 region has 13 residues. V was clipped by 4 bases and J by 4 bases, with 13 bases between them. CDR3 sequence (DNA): TGCAGCGTTGGTAGGGGTTCGGGCACTGAAGCTTTCTTT. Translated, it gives CSVGRGSGTEAFF.

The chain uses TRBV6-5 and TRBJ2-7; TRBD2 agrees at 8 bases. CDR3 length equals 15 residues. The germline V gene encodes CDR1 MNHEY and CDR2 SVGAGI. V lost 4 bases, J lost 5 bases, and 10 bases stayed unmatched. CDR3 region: CASSSMREVQDEQYF. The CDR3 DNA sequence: TGTGCCAGCAGTTCAATGCGGGAGGTTCAAGACGAGCAGTACTTC.